This T cell receptor beta chain came from a study of monozygotic twins with inflammatory bowel disease. Findings of the study overall: For IBD patients, clonotypes shared with others were fewer than for healthy twins, especially with disease activity. Evidence did not back any single strong signal or clonotype linked to IBD. TCRbeta diversity (inverse Simpson) was lower in IBD patients than in healthy co-twins.

TCRdb reprocessed the 5' RACE reads and stores each CDR3 protein as one record, lacking DNA. This table lists around 450,000 distinct CDR3 sequences. On this clonotype itself: No antigen is known for it.

The CDR3 loop spans 18 amino acids. Germline V gene data show CDR1 as MNHEY and CDR2 as SVGAGI. The sequencing input was blood. The J gene is TRBJ2-7, the V gene TRBV6-5; the D gene TCRdb calls, TRBD2, cannot be checked with no DNA. The clonotype was recovered from a human donor with ulcerative colitis or Crohn's disease, or a healthy co-twin of an affected twin (not recorded which). CDR3 sequence reads: CASSYSASTSGDPYEQYF.